This T cell receptor beta chain stems from a study of blood T cell repertoires in COVID-19. Turning to the study itself: Acute and convalescent COVID-19 specimens originated in the United States, Italy and Spain.

In the study's own analysis: Amplification of reference gene primers provided the estimated nucleated cell counts. TCRdb's copy holds only in-frame clones and misses some; the assay was immunoSEQ multiplex PCR. Clonal size and the V and J genes are those of that table, whereas D and trimming came from the DNA. The data contain 71,000 or so clones, around 85% of them singletons. V was shortened by 4 bases and J by 11 bases, with 14 bases between the two germline ends. This CDR3 is built from 12 residues. From germline, CDR1 is SGHDN and CDR2 FVKESK. This clone was seen just once. V and J are TRBV14 and TRBJ1-1, with D perhaps matching TRBD1 (5 bases). Sample: peripheral blood. The clonotype was recovered from a man between 70 and 80 years old with acute or convalescent COVID-19. The CDR3 region is CASSPRTMGAFF. Written as DNA, the CDR3 is TGTGCCAGCAGCCCCCGGACAATGGGTGCTTTCTTT.